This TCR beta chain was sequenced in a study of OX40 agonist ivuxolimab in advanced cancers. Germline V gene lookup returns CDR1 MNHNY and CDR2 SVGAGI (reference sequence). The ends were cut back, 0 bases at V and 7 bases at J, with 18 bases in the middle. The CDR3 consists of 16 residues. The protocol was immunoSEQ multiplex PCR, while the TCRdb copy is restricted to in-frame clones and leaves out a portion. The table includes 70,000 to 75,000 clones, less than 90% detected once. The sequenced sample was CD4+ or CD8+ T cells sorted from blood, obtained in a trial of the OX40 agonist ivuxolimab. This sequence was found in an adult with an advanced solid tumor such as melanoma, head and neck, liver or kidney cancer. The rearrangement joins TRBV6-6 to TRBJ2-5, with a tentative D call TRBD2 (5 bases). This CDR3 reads CASSYSRGSQEGTQYF. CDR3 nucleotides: TGTGCCAGCAGTTACTCGAGAGGCAGCCAAGAGGGGACCCAGTACTTC.